These T cell receptor beta chains were read from a single sample in a study of blood T cell repertoires in COVID-19. The method was immunoSEQ multiplex PCR; TCRdb's version includes in-frame clones alone and lacks a portion of them. Of some 200,000 clones in the sample, about nine tenths were seen once. The source material was peripheral blood. The receptor set was obtained from a man older than 75 with acute or convalescent COVID-19. Both conserved end residues are trimmed from each CDR3. The size of a clone is reported for some rows only, either as once, few or many, or as a class for expanded clones.

v_gene	abundance	j_gene	CDR3aa
TRBV18	-	TRBJ2-3	ASSPLLADTDTQY
TRBV10-2	-	TRBJ2-7	ASTMGLAESGEQY
TRBV27	-	TRBJ2-7	ASSPSSGSIREQY
TRBV7-2	-	TRBJ2-3	ASSSYPVWDRHTDTQY
TRBV11-2	-	TRBJ2-7	ASSSTSSSYEQY
TRBV6-5	-	TRBJ2-5	ASRLAGTQETQY
TRBV9	-	TRBJ1-2	ASSPGTGANYGYT
TRBV24-1	-	TRBJ1-2	ATSDYRENYGYT
TRBV28	once	TRBJ1-5	ASLTGGYNQPQH
TRBV18	-	TRBJ2-3	ASTPSGRQDTQY
TRBV5-1	-	TRBJ2-1	ASSLMQDYNEQF
TRBV20-1	-	TRBJ1-5	SASAGQPIPNQPQH
TRBV6-2/TRBV6-3	-	TRBJ2-5	ASSYSGTGPQETQY
TRBV18	-	TRBJ2-1	ASSPSGQGAYNEQF
TRBV7-9	-	TRBJ1-1	ASSLRGGTEAF
TRBV11-2	-	TRBJ1-2	ASSSGQGADGYT
TRBV4-2	-	TRBJ2-3	ASSSRTSSTDTQY
TRBV13	-	TRBJ2-1	ASNRGSEAYNEQF
TRBV15	-	TRBJ2-3	ATSRGTRDTQY
TRBV5-6	-	TRBJ2-3	ASSLRTSGRIDTQY
TRBV29-1	-	TRBJ2-2	SVGQGAQTGELF
TRBV5-1	-	TRBJ2-7	ASSGGTSGISEQY
TRBV30	-	TRBJ1-2	AWSVRGYYGYT
TRBV29-1	-	TRBJ2-1	SVGQRYSYNEQF
TRBV4-2	few	TRBJ2-2	ASSQDLETRDRVPDLNTGELF
TRBV3-1/TRBV3-2	once	TRBJ2-1	ASSQAPSGSHEQF
TRBV15	once	TRBJ2-1	ATSRVVLAGGGEQF
TRBV9	-	TRBJ2-1	ASSLSGGPIYNEQF
TRBV9	-	TRBJ1-6	ASSARGGAYNSPLH
TRBV28	-	TRBJ1-3	ASSSGTDSGNTIY
TRBV14	-	TRBJ2-5	ASSPGQFYQETQY
TRBV25-1	-	TRBJ1-6	ASSEATGPSSPLH